Shown below are 10 T cell receptor beta chains from a single sample sequenced in a study of blood T cells in healthy people across ages. For the second PCR, which ran for 7 to 11 cycles, a sample-barcoded 5' primer and a J-beta primer mix were used. MiXCR was run by TCRdb on the 5' RACE reads, yielding one entry per CDR3 protein. There are 600,000 to 850,000 distinct CDR3 sequences in the sample; roughly 25% occur only once, and 9.4% lies in the top ten. These same data were also listed under a study on T cells of mothers and their children.

Material for sequencing was blood. Receptor source: a boy aged 5-17 years in good health.

The chain employs TRBV3-1 and TRBJ2-7, with D unclear. Trimming took 4 bases from V and 1 from J, leaving 11 bases between them. This CDR3 contains 14 residues. Germline CDR1 and CDR2: LGHDT and YNNKEL (reference sequence). CDR3 nucleotide sequence: TGTGCCAGCAGCCGTTTCACAGATTCCTACGAGCAGTACTTC. This gives the protein CASSRFTDSYEQYF.

This clonotype appeared many times. V gene TRBV28 combines with J gene TRBJ2-7; TRBD1 aligns across 7 bases. Looked up from germline, CDR1 is MDHEN and CDR2 is SYDVKM. This CDR3 spans 13 amino acids. J gave up 1 base and V 8 bases, and 5 bases lay outside the gene matches. The CDR3 sequence is CASRDSSSYEQYF. In nucleotides, the CDR3 is TGTGCCAGCCGGGACAGTTCGTCCTACGAGCAGTACTTC.

This clonotype was seen only a few times. The chain recombines TRBV28 with TRBJ1-5, with TRBD1 identical over 8 bases. The CDR3 has 18 residues. Per germline, CDR1 MDHEN and CDR2 SYDVKM. The junction had 10 bases not matched to a gene; V was cut back by 3 bases and J by 0 bases. As DNA, the CDR3 is TGTGCCAGCAGTTTGTCCAGGGGGCTTGGGAGTAGCAATCAGCCCCAGCATTTT. Translated, it gives CASSLSRGLGSSNQPQHF.

Notes on this clonotype: One end of the junction fails to match germline, which may point to a read error. This chain uses TRBV3-1 with TRBJ2-1, with D unclear. This CDR3 region has 15 residues. Germline lookup yields CDR1 LGHDT and CDR2 YNNKEL (reference sequence). CDR3 amino acids: CASSSWGSKGPEQLF. In DNA, the CDR3 is TGTGCCAGCAGCTCTTGGGGAAGTAAGGGCCCTGAGCAGTTATTC.

V is TRBV11-2 and J is TRBJ2-5, with D perhaps matching TRBD1 (5 bases). Judging by the DNA end, TRBJ2-7 fits better; the J call may be wrong. Germline V lookup: CDR1 SGHAT, CDR2 FQNNGV. The CDR3 spans 12 residues. The CDR3 here is CASSYDSHEQYF. The CDR3 nucleotides read TGTGCCAGCAGCTACGACAGCCACGAGCAGTACTTC.

Turning to this clonotype: Because the CDR3 is missing its conserved closing phenylalanine or tryptophan, this is likely a read error. It is unclear where the CDR3 begins or ends on the DNA, so no DNA is shown, and the CDR3 is as TCRdb lists it. This sequence joins TRBV2 and TRBJ2-5; TRBD1 is the table's D call, not checked against the DNA. Germline V gene lookup returns CDR1 SNHLY and CDR2 FYNNEI. Counting both end residues, the CDR3 totals 12 amino acids. CDR3 sequence: CASSAVPGQGPL.

The chain employs TRBV20-1 and TRBJ1-1; D gene unclear. The germline V gene encodes CDR1 DFQATT and CDR2 SNEGSKA (reference sequence). This CDR3 has 12 residues. Trimming left V 5 bases short and J 2 bases short, with 9 bases between. Here the CDR3 reads CSAPAANTEAFF. In DNA form, the CDR3 reads TGCAGTGCTCCCGCGGCCAACACTGAAGCTTTCTTT.

The gene calls are TRBV29-1 and TRBJ2-4; no clear D. Trimming took off 4 bases at V and 7 bases at J, with 20 bases between the two ends. The CDR3 sequence is 15 residues long. Germline CDR1 reads SQVTM; CDR2 reads ANQGSEA. The CDR3 DNA reads TGCAGCGTTGGTATAGGAGTGGGGATAGGGAACATTCAGTACTTC. Its protein is CSVGIGVGIGNIQYF.

This clonotype has just a few counts. The chain couples TRBV6-5 to TRBJ1-1, with D uncertain. Germline V gives CDR1 MNHEY, CDR2 SVGAGI. Trimming stripped 2 bases from V and 0 bases from J, with 7 bases between. The CDR3 runs 14 residues. The CDR3 is CASSYRSLNTEAFF. In nucleotides, the CDR3 is TGTGCCAGCAGTTACAGATCCTTGAACACTGAAGCTTTCTTT.

As for this clonotype: A read error may produce the germline difference seen at one junction end. This sequence joins TRBV29-1 and TRBJ2-5; 9 nucleotides agree with TRBD2. The CDR3 has 14 residues. CDR1 SQVTM and CDR2 ANQGSEA come from the germline V gene. CDR3 amino acids: CSVVQTSGGETLYF. The CDR3 bases are TGCAGCGTTGTCCAGACTAGCGGAGGGGAGACCCTGTACTTC.